One sample yielded the 14 T cell receptor beta chains listed below, sequenced in a study of post-analysis software for immune sequencing data. General study results and limits: There were roughly five TRBV segments more frequent in patients than controls, and TRBV5-6, TRBV5-1 and TRBV20-1 were among them.

Researchers reported that TCR beta cDNA libraries carried unique molecular identifiers. TCRdb reprocessed the PCR reads with MiXCR, giving one entry per CDR3 protein. The sample holds around 770,000 distinct CDR3 sequences; around 45% are singletons and the top ten take around 4.7%. What these receptors recognize is not known. Source material: blood. Receptors were obtained from a girl aged 10 to 17 with multiple sclerosis.

This clonotype was detected only a few times. The chain links TRBV12-3 or TRBV12-4 to TRBJ1-3; D remains unclear. This CDR3 has 13 residues. The V and J ends lost 1 base and 4 bases respectively, with 5 bases between them. The CDR3 nucleotides read TGTGCCAGCAGTTTAGGAACAGGAAACACCATATATTTT. Protein: CASSLGTGNTIYF.

This sequence joins TRBV29-1 and TRBJ1-1; 8 bases agree with TRBD1. The CDR3 length is 13 residues. V lost 7 bases, J lost 7 bases, and 11 bases stayed unmatched. Per germline, CDR1 SQVTM and CDR2 ANQGSEA. CDR3 DNA sequence: TGCAGCGGGAGCAGGACAGGGCTTGATGAAGCTTTCTTT. It yields the protein CSGSRTGLDEAFF.

The V call is TRBV7-9, the J call TRBJ2-1; TRBD2 matches at 11 bases. From germline, CDR1 is SEHNR and CDR2 FQNEAQ (reference sequence). The length of the CDR3 is 18 residues. After removal of 5 bases from V and 9 bases from J, the junction contained 18 bases not matched to a gene. The CDR3 sequence: CASSTRVLAGGRESEQFF. In nucleotides, the CDR3 is TGTGCCAGCAGCACCAGGGTGCTAGCGGGAGGTCGAGAGAGTGAGCAGTTCTTC. Drawing the rest from reference TRBV7-9 and TRBJ2-1, the complete variable domain is DTGVSQNPRHKITKRGQNVTFRCDPISEHNRLYWYRQTLGQGPEFLTYFQNEAQLEKSRLLSDRFSAERPKGSFSTLEIQRTEQGDSAMYLCASSTRVLAGGRESEQFFGPGTRLTVL.

The V and J genes are TRBV7-9 and TRBJ2-5; the D call may be TRBD1 or TRBD2 (5 bases each). The CDR3 is 15 amino acids. CDR1 is SEHNR, CDR2 FQNEAQ, per germline (reference sequence). Trimming shortened V by 0 bases and J by 5 bases, and 13 bases separated the two germline ends. CDR3 coding DNA: TGTGCCAGCAGCTTAGCCCGTGAGGGGTTGGAGACCCAGTACTTC. This codes for CASSLAREGLETQYF.

In nucleotides, the CDR3 is TGCAGTGCTCAGGACAGCTACAATCAGCCCCAGCATTTT. Protein: CSAQDSYNQPQHF. This rearrangement joins TRBV20-1 to TRBJ1-5; D may be TRBD1 (6 bases). The V gene lost 5 bases and the J gene lost 3 bases, with 11 bases spanning the gap. CDR3 length: 13 residues. From germline, CDR1 is DFQATT and CDR2 SNEGSKA (reference sequence).

This clonotype showed up just a few times. The gene calls are TRBV29-1 and TRBJ2-3; 9 bases agree with TRBD1. CDR3 length: 15 amino acids. The V and J ends lost 3 bases and 3 bases, in that order; junction bases with no gene match: 7. Germline V lookup: CDR1 SQVTM, CDR2 ANQGSEA. For the CDR3, the DNA is TGCAGCGTTGATGGGACCGGGACAGGGACAGATACGCAGTATTTT. Protein product: CSVDGTGTGTDTQYF.

The rearrangement links TRBV7-9 to TRBJ1-4; D ambiguous. Germline assignment: CDR1 SEHNR and CDR2 FQNEAQ (reference sequence). Trimming removed 5 bases at V and 6 bases at J, with 10 bases between. This CDR3 is built from 13 residues. CDR3 region: CASSPGADEKLFF. In DNA form, the CDR3 reads TGTGCCAGCAGCCCGGGAGCAGATGAAAAACTGTTTTTT.

The gene calls are TRBV6-6 and TRBJ2-7; 10 bases map to TRBD2. CDR3 length: 15 residues. J gave up 9 bases and V 2 bases, and 10 bases lay outside the gene matches. Germline CDR1 reads MNHNY; CDR2 reads SVGAGI (reference sequence). The CDR3 is CASSYGASGRRGQYF. In DNA, the CDR3 is TGTGCCAGCAGTTACGGGGCTAGCGGGAGACGCGGGCAGTACTTC.

The sample holds many counts of this clonotype. The chain couples TRBV12-3 or TRBV12-4 to TRBJ2-1; 13 nucleotides match TRBD2. The J segment lost 6 bases and the V segment lost 8 bases, leaving 7 bases of the junction unmatched. The CDR3 consists of 15 residues. The CDR3 bases are TGTGCCAGCGGGAAGGGACTAGCGGGAACCAATGAGCAGTTCTTC. As protein: CASGKGLAGTNEQFF.

The chain uses TRBV20-1 and TRBJ2-3, with 14 bases lining up with TRBD2. The CDR3 runs 18 residues. Germline CDR1 DFQATT, CDR2 SNEGSKA (reference sequence). V was pared by 2 bases and J by 1 base, with 8 bases of the junction left unmatched. The CDR3 is CSARRLAGGPGGTDTQYF. CDR3 sequence (DNA): TGCAGTGCTAGACGACTAGCGGGAGGGCCAGGCGGCACAGATACGCAGTATTTT.

This sequence joins TRBV2 and TRBJ2-3; no clear D. Trimming took off 2 bases at V and 14 bases at J, with 17 bases between the two ends. The CDR3 has 13 residues. CDR1 and CDR2 from the germline V gene are SNHLY and FYNNEI. The CDR3 DNA is TGTGCCAGCAGTGAACATGTAGGTTCGTGGGGGTATTTT. It codes for CASSEHVGSWGYF.

This chain links TRBV12-3 or TRBV12-4 with TRBJ2-6; possible D gene TRBD1, 6 bases. The CDR3 is made up of 16 amino acids. V dropped 8 bases and J dropped 0 bases, with 14 bases sitting between them. CDR3 sequence: CASHQGFSSGANVLTF. The CDR3 region has the DNA TGTGCCAGCCACCAGGGGTTTAGCTCTGGGGCCAACGTCCTGACTTTC.

This CDR3 reads CASSSQGARGLEQYF. The CDR3 DNA sequence: TGTGCCAGCAGCTCGCAGGGGGCGCGGGGACTGGAGCAGTACTTC. J is TRBJ2-7 and V is TRBV5-5; 8 positions agree with TRBD1. V trimming: 3 bases; J trimming: 7 bases; junction bases outside the gene matches: 12. The CDR3 contains 15 residues. The germline V gene encodes CDR1 SGHKS and CDR2 YYEKEE (reference sequence). Full variable domain (missing parts from reference TRBV5-5 and TRBJ2-7): DAGVTQSPTHLIKTRGQQVTLRCSPISGHKSVSWYQQVLGQGPQFIFQYYEKEERGRGNFPDRFSARQFPNYSSELNVNALLLGDSALYLCASSSQGARGLEQYFGPGTRLTVT.

This clonotype was recorded a few times. The CDR3 DNA reads as TGCGCCAGCAGCTTGGCTACAGCTAACTATGGCTACACCTTC. Residues: CASSLATANYGYTF. The V gene is TRBV5-1, the J gene TRBJ1-2; D not certain. Trimming cost V 0 bases and J 0 bases, with 6 bases left between them. The CDR3 runs 14 residues. Germline V lookup: CDR1 SGHRS, CDR2 YFSETQ.